This TCR beta chain was captured by sequencing in a study of identical twins. Broader study findings: Cross-sectional statistical analysis, not tracking of the same donors, underpinned the conclusions. Recombination models fit unrelated individuals' TCR alpha sharing but underestimated twins'.

In regard to this clonotype: The antigen remains unidentified.

This CDR3 has 15 amino acids. Trimming took 0 bases from V and 4 from J, leaving 14 bases between them. Germline assignment: CDR1 SGHRS and CDR2 YFSETQ. In TCRdb, the 5' RACE reads were re-called with MiXCR into one record per CDR3 protein. The repertoire consists of some 690,000 distinct CDR3 sequences, with around 21% occurring once and the leading ten covering over 4%. The sample was also reused in another study, on T cells expressing NK-cell markers. According to that study: All TCR beta repertoires analysed originated from sorted CD3+CD56+NKG2C+, CD3+CD56+NKG2C- and CD3+CD56-NKG2C+ T cells.

This chain connects TRBV5-1 to TRBJ2-7; maybe TRBD2 (5 bases). The TCR originated in a woman between 18 and 29 years old in good health. Sequences were obtained from PBMCs. The CDR3 region has the DNA TGCGCCAGCAGCTTGGTGGCGACGGGAACTTACGAGCAGTACTTC. It is translated as CASSLVATGTYEQYF. The variable domain in full, completed from reference TRBV5-1 and TRBJ2-7, reads KAGVTQTPRYLIKTRGQQVTLSCSPISGHRSVSWYQQTPGQGLQFLFEYFSETQRNKGNFPGRFSGRQFSNSRSEMNVSTLELGDSALYLCASSLVATGTYEQYFGPGTRLTVT.